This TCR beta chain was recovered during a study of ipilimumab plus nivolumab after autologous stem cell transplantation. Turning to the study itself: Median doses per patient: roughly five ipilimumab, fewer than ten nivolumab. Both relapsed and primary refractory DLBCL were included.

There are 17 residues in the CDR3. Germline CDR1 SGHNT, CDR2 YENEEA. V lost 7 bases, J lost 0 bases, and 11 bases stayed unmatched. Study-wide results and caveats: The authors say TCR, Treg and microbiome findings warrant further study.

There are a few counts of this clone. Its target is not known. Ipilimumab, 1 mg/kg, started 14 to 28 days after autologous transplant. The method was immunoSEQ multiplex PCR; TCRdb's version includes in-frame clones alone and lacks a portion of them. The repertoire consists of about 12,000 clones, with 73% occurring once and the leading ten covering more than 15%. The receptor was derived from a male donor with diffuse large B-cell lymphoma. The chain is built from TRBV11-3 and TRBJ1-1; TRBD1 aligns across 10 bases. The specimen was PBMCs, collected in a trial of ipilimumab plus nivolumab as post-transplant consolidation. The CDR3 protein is CASTEPGDRGLNTEAFF. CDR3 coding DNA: TGTGCCAGCACCGAACCGGGGGACAGGGGTTTGAACACTGAAGCTTTCTTT. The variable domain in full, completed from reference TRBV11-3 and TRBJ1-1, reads EAGVVQSPRYKIIEKKQPVAFWCNPISGHNTLYWYLQNLGQGPELLIRYENEEAVDDSQLPKDRFSAERLKGVDSTLKIQPAELGDSAVYLCASTEPGDRGLNTEAFFGQGTRLTVV.